What follows is one TCR beta chain and its context. Its antigen remains unidentified. The data belong to a study of a mutant IDH1 vaccine in newly diagnosed glioma. At the level of the study: Patients got their first vaccination 4-6 weeks after radiotherapy alone, or with temozolomide cycles.

Time point meaning: week 5, during vaccination. Every vaccine dose comprised 300 ug of mutant IDH1 20-mer peptide plus topical imiquimod. Study outcomes and limitations: A vaccine-induced immune response developed in 93.3% of the patients.

The germline CDR1 and CDR2 sequences are SGHRS and YFSETQ. The V and J ends lost 4 bases and 7 bases respectively, with 21 bases between them. The CDR3 covers 16 residues. The method was immunoSEQ multiplex PCR; TCRdb's version includes in-frame clones alone and lacks a portion of them. The sample holds 75,000 to 85,000 clones, around nine tenths seen once. The material sequenced was PBMCs, taken from a glioma patient whose treatment included an IDH1 peptide vaccine. This clonotype was obtained from a woman aged 45-59 years with glioma. This sequence joins TRBV5-1 and TRBJ2-1; a possible D gene is TRBD2 (6 bases). The CDR3 region is CASSPRLGEAGNEQFF. CDR3 nucleotides: TGCGCCAGCAGCCCCCGGTTGGGGGAGGCCGGGAATGAGCAGTTCTTC.